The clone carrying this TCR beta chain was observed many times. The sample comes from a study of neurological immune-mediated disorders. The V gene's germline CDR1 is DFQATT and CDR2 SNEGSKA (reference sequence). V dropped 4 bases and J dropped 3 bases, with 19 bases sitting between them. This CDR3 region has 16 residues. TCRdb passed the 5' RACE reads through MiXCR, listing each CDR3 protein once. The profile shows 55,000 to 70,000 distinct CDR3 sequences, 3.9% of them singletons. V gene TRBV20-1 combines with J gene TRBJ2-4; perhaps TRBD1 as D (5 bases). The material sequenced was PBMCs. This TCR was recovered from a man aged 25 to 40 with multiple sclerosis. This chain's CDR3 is CSATPLGRGHKNIQYF. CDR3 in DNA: TGCAGTGCTACCCCTTTGGGAAGGGGTCACAAAAACATTCAGTACTTC.